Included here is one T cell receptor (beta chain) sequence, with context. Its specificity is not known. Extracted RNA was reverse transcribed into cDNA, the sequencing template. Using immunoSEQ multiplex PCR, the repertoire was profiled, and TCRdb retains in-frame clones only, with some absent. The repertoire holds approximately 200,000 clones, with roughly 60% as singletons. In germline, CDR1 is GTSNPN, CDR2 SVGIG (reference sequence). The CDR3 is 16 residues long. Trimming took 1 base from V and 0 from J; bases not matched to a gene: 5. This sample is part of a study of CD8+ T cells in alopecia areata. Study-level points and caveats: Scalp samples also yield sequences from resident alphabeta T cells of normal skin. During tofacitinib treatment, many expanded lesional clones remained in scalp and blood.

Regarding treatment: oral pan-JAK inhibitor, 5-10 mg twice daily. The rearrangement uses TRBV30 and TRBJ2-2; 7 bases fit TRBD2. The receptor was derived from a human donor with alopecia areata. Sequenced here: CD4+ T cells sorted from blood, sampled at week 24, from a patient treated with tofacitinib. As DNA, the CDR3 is TGTGCCTGGAGTGGTCGGGGGGATGCGAACACCGGGGAGCTGTTTTTT. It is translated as CAWSGRGDANTGELFF.